What follows are 18 T cell receptor beta chains derived from one specimen sequenced in a study of Ad26.COV2.S vaccination and SARS-CoV-2 variants. TCRdb's table, derived via immunoSEQ multiplex PCR, lists solely in-frame clones and lacks some. This sample has roughly 380,000 clones, with about 90% found just once. Sample: peripheral blood, taken after recovery from COVID-19. Source of these receptors: a human donor who had recovered from COVID-19.

The genes are TRBV19 and TRBJ1-3; D gene uncertain. In germline, CDR1 is LNHDA, CDR2 SQIVND (reference sequence). The CDR3 runs 14 residues. Deletions cut 2 bases from V and 8 bases from J, with 13 bases between. The CDR3 DNA is TGTGCCAGTAGTATAATGAGTCCCGGGGACACCATATATTTT. Translated, it gives CASSIMSPGDTIYF.

The rearrangement links TRBV5-1 to TRBJ2-3, with 8 nucleotides matching TRBD2. Germline CDR1 and CDR2: SGHRS and YFSETQ. V gave up 6 bases and J gave up 2 bases; unmatched junction bases: 8. The CDR3 is 15 amino acids. CDR3 sequence reads: CASTPGGGYTDTQYF. CDR3 coding DNA: TGCGCCAGCACCCCGGGAGGGGGATACACAGATACGCAGTATTTT.

The chain uses TRBV7-9 and TRBJ1-2; D might be TRBD1 (6 bases). From germline, CDR1 is SEHNR and CDR2 FQNEAQ (reference sequence). The CDR3 length is 15 residues. Trimming cost V 5 bases and J 3 bases, with 16 bases left between them. The CDR3 reads CASSTRQVEYYGYTF. In DNA, the CDR3 is TGTGCCAGCAGCACAAGACAGGTCGAATACTATGGCTACACCTTC.

The V and J genes are TRBV2 and TRBJ2-5; a weak D match, TRBD2 (7 bases). In germline, CDR1 is SNHLY, CDR2 FYNNEI. CDR3 length equals 15 residues. V dropped 6 bases and J dropped 5 bases, with 19 bases sitting between them. The CDR3 sequence: CASSERGGRWETQYF. The CDR3 DNA follows: TGTGCCAGCAGCGAAAGGGGGGGGCGCTGGGAGACCCAGTACTTC.

Points on this clone: Other DNA sequences in the sample encode the same CDR3. The rearrangement joins TRBV29-1 to TRBJ2-1, with 12 positions matching TRBD2. CDR3 length: 13 amino acids. Trimming at V came to 5 bases and at J to 8 bases, leaving 4 bases not matched to a gene. Per germline, CDR1 SQVTM and CDR2 ANQGSEA. The chain's CDR3 is CSVPSGGAYEQFF. The CDR3 nucleotides are TGCAGCGTTCCTAGCGGGGGGGCCTATGAGCAGTTCTTC.

CDR3 nucleotides: TGTGCCAGCAGTGATCGACAGGGGGTACAGGGAGAGCAGTTCTTC. Protein product: CASSDRQGVQGEQFF. This rearrangement joins TRBV6-2 or TRBV6-3 to TRBJ2-1, with 9 bases matching TRBD1. The CDR3 length is 15 residues. Germline V lookup: CDR1 MNHEY, CDR2 SVGEGT. Trimming removed 5 bases from V and 10 bases from J; junction bases left unmatched: 12.

The chain is built from TRBV2 and TRBJ2-3; no clear D. CDR3 length equals 15 residues. The V end lost 5 bases, the J end lost 2 bases, and 14 bases lay between the germline ends. CDR1 and CDR2 (germline): SNHLY, FYNNEI. CDR3 DNA sequence: TGTGCCAGCAGTTCTGAGGTTTCTCCCACAGATACGCAGTATTTT. Its protein product is CASSSEVSPTDTQYF. The whole variable domain, remainder taken from reference TRBV2 and TRBJ2-3, is EPEVTQTPSHQVTQMGQEVILRCVPISNHLYFYWYRQILGQKVEFLVSFYNNEISEKSEIFDDQFSVERPDGSNFTLKIRSTKLEDSAMYFCASSSEVSPTDTQYFGPGTRLTVL.

The chain couples TRBV5-6 to TRBJ1-4; 8 bases align to TRBD1. Per germline, CDR1 SGHDT and CDR2 YYEEEE. Trimming cost V 4 bases and J 6 bases; bases outside gene matches: 5. CDR3 length: 14 amino acids. The CDR3 protein is CASSRTGLDEKLFF. In DNA, the CDR3 is TGTGCCAGCAGCCGGACAGGGTTAGATGAAAAACTGTTTTTT.

The chain couples TRBV7-2 to TRBJ2-7; possible D gene TRBD2, 6 bases. Trimming pared 5 bases from V and 5 bases from J, leaving 16 bases between. The germline V gene has CDR1 SGHTA and CDR2 FQGNSA. This CDR3 has 14 amino acids. The CDR3 DNA sequence: TGTGCCAGCAGCCTTACGGGACTTTTGAACGAGCAGTACTTC. Encoded protein: CASSLTGLLNEQYF.

V and J are TRBV6-5 and TRBJ1-2, with unresolved D. CDR1 and CDR2 from the germline V gene are MNHEY and SVGAGI. V shed 4 bases and J shed 10 bases, with 16 bases lying between them. The CDR3 sequence is 13 residues long. Here the CDR3 DNA reads TGTGCCAGCAGTTCCTTTTCTGACCTGGACTACACCTTC. Its translation is CASSSFSDLDYTF.

This clone showed up just once. V and J are TRBV18 and TRBJ1-1; TRBD1 is a possible D gene (5 bases). Looked up from germline, CDR1 is KGHSH and CDR2 is LQKENI. V lost 3 bases, J lost 1 base, and 15 bases lay in between. This CDR3 spans 16 amino acids. The CDR3 nucleotides read TGTGCCAGCTCACCTGACCCCGGGGGACCGAACACTGAAGCTTTCTTT. It encodes CASSPDPGGPNTEAFF.

The chain couples TRBV20-1 to TRBJ1-5; no definite D call. Trimming removed 3 bases at V and 1 base at J, with 4 bases between. Germline CDR1 reads DFQATT; CDR2 reads SNEGSKA (reference sequence). The CDR3 contains 12 residues. In DNA form, the CDR3 reads TGCAGTGCTAGTGAGAGCAATCAGCCCCAGCATTTT. This sequence encodes CSASESNQPQHF.

This clone was found once. This chain joins TRBV3-1 (or the pseudogene TRBV3-2) and TRBJ1-6; TRBD1 might be the D (6 bases). V lost 4 bases and J 8 bases, leaving 15 bases between the germline ends. CDR1 and CDR2 (germline): LGHDT, YNNKEL (reference sequence). This CDR3 has 15 amino acids. The CDR3 is CASSPYVGGHSPLHF. The CDR3, as DNA: TGTGCCAGCAGCCCCTACGTCGGGGGGCATTCACCCCTCCACTTT.

The rearrangement uses TRBV7-2 and TRBJ2-5, with 11 bases lining up with TRBD2. Germline V gene lookup returns CDR1 SGHTA and CDR2 FQGNSA. The CDR3 spans 17 residues. Unmatched junction bases numbered 13, after V lost 1 base and J lost 9 bases. In DNA form, the CDR3 reads TGTGCCAGCAGCTTAGGCTTAGCTAGCGGGGGGCCCTGGGCCCAGTACTTC. Protein: CASSLGLASGGPWAQYF.

The gene calls are TRBV7-6 and TRBJ2-1, with D hard to call. The V gene lost 0 bases and the J gene lost 7 bases, with 13 bases spanning the gap. The germline V gene encodes CDR1 SGHVS and CDR2 FNYEAQ. The CDR3 sequence is 15 residues long. CDR3 region: CASSLAVAFMNEQFF. The CDR3 coding sequence is TGTGCCAGCAGCTTAGCAGTAGCATTTATGAATGAGCAGTTCTTC.

The chain joins TRBV5-6 to TRBJ1-2; 11 bases fit TRBD1. CDR1 and CDR2 from the germline V gene are SGHDT and YYEEEE. J was trimmed by 4 bases and V by 2 bases; bases with no gene match: 7. CDR3 length: 16 amino acids. CDR3 protein: CASSFGTGGDPYGYTF. CDR3 DNA: TGTGCCAGCAGCTTCGGGACAGGGGGGGACCCCTATGGCTACACCTTC.

The CDR3 bases are TGTGCCGGCCACAGCGTAAGAAATGAAAAACTGTTTTTT. It is translated as CAGHSVRNEKLFF. The genes are TRBV2 and TRBJ1-4; D ambiguous. Germline lookup yields CDR1 SNHLY and CDR2 FYNNEI. The germline V and J ends were trimmed by 11 bases and 5 bases, with 15 bases remaining between them. The CDR3 has 13 residues.

V and J are TRBV10-2 and TRBJ2-5, with D uncertain. Per germline, CDR1 WSHSY and CDR2 SAAADI. This CDR3 spans 12 amino acids. Between the trimmed V and J ends, which lost 6 bases and 4 bases, there was a span of 9 bases. The CDR3, as DNA: TGCGCCAGCAGCAGGTCATTAGAGACCCAGTACTTC. Its protein product is CASSRSLETQYF.